This T cell receptor beta chain was identified in a study of vaccination and CD4 T cells after COVID-19. Study context: As control conditions, cultures were given either a CEFX pool serving as positive control, an HIV-1 Nef pool, or no peptide at all. Study outcomes and limitations: Rising from approximately 21 to 40, the median of SARS-CoV-2-reactive clonotypes did not change significantly. Data came from relatively few convalescent patients and lacked early post-infection timepoints. In convalescent patients, 304 of 307 vaccine-specific clones were mono-reactive for SARS-CoV-2 spike.

This sample's time point: late sampling 161 to 241 days after vaccination in a few convalescent patients. Indicated treatment: 10-day PBMC culture with coronavirus spike peptide pools or control peptides (ViraFEST assay). In germline, CDR1 is MDHEN, CDR2 SYDVKM. The CDR3 has 12 amino acids. The ends were cut back, 3 bases at V and 4 bases at J, with 6 bases in the middle. Turning to this clonotype: Its specificity is not known.

An Oncomine TCR Beta short-read assay was used to sequence the DNA from cultured CD4+ T cells. MiXCR, run by TCRdb on the PCR reads, gives a single entry per CDR3 protein. The table has around 15,000 distinct CDR3 sequences, over 40% seen once. This receptor was identified in a human donor who had recovered from COVID-19. The gene calls are TRBV28 and TRBJ1-1; a possible D gene is TRBD1 (5 bases). Sequencing was performed on CD4+ T cells from blood, cultured in vitro, taken about 7 months after SARS-CoV-2 vaccination. CDR3 sequence reads: CASSLQGTEAFF. The CDR3 DNA is TGTGCCAGCAGTTTGCAGGGCACTGAAGCTTTCTTT.